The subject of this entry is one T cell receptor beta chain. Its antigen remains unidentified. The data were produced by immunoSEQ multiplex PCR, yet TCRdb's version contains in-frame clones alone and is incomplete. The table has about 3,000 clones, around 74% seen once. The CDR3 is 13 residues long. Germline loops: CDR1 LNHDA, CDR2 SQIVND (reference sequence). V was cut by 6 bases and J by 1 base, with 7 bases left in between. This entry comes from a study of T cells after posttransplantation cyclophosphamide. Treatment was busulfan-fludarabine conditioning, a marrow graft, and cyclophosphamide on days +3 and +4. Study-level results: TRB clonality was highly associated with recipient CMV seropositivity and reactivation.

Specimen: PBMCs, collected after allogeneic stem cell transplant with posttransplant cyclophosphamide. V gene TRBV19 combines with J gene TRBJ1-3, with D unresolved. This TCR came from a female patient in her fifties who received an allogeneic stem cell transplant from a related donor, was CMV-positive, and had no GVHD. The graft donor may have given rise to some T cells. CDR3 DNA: TGTGCCAGTAGAGTTACTTCTGGAAACACCATATATTTT. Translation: CASRVTSGNTIYF.